Listed here are 6 T cell receptor beta chains from one sample, sequenced in a study of blood T cell repertoires in COVID-19. Measured with immunoSEQ multiplex PCR; TCRdb has only the in-frame clones, and not every one. The repertoire holds 150,000 to 200,000 clones, with 85% to 95% as singletons. The material sequenced was peripheral blood. These receptors all come from a woman aged 60 to 75 with COVID-19, enrolled during active disease.

This chain links TRBV5-6 with TRBJ2-3; D gene ambiguous. This CDR3 is built from 14 residues. In germline, CDR1 is SGHDT, CDR2 YYEEEE. V lost 2 bases and J 3 bases, leaving 10 bases between the germline ends. The CDR3, as DNA: TGTGCCAGCAGCTTCAGCGTCGGGACAGATACGCAGTATTTT. As protein: CASSFSVGTDTQYF. The full variable domain, with the rest looked up from reference TRBV5-6 and TRBJ2-3, is DAGVTQSPTHLIKTRGQQVTLRCSPKSGHDTVSWYQQALGQGPQFIFQYYEEEERQRGNFPDRFSGHQFPNYSSELNVNALLLGDSALYLCASSFSVGTDTQYFGPGTRLTVL.

The chain is built from TRBV7-3 and TRBJ1-5, with a tentative D call TRBD1 (6 bases). Germline V gene lookup returns CDR1 SGHTA and CDR2 FQGTGA. This CDR3 comprises 13 residues. The ends were cut back, 4 bases at V and 4 bases at J, with 8 bases in the middle. CDR3 DNA sequence: TGTGCCAGCAGCTCACAGGGTAATCAGCCCCAGCATTTT. Its protein is CASSSQGNQPQHF.

The chain is built from TRBV12-5 and TRBJ1-2, with TRBD1 matching over 9 bases. Germline CDR1 reads LGHNT; CDR2 reads FRNRAP. This CDR3 spans 14 amino acids. The ends lost 4 bases at V and 7 bases at J; junction bases unmatched: 7. CDR3 nucleotide sequence: TGTGCTAGTGGTTCCCCGGGACAGGGAGCTGGCTACACCTTC. Its translation is CASGSPGQGAGYTF.

This clone has a single count. J is TRBJ2-1 and V is TRBV7-6; 11 nucleotides align to TRBD2. The CDR3 sequence is 16 residues long. Losses at the gene ends were 5 bases for V and 6 bases for J; bases not matched to a gene: 9. The V gene's germline CDR1 is SGHVS and CDR2 FNYEAQ. CDR3 sequence: CASSHLSGGAGNEQFF. Written as DNA, the CDR3 is TGTGCCAGCAGCCACCTTAGCGGGGGGGCGGGCAATGAGCAGTTCTTC.

The genes are TRBV30 and TRBJ1-2; 9 nucleotides align to TRBD1. The germline V gene encodes CDR1 GTSNPN and CDR2 SVGIG (reference sequence). The CDR3 has 18 amino acids. Trimming took 2 bases from V and 7 from J; bases not matched to a gene: 20. The CDR3 bases are TGTGCCTGGAGTAAAATCCGTACTAGGACAGGGGACTATAGTGGCTACACCTTC. Translated: CAWSKIRTRTGDYSGYTF.

This chain links TRBV5-4 with TRBJ1-1; TRBD1 aligns across 7 bases. V shed 4 bases and J 3 bases; nucleotides not matched to a gene: 12. CDR1 and CDR2 (germline): SGHNT, YYREEE (reference sequence). The CDR3 loop spans 16 amino acids. The CDR3 loop is CASSPVEGAADTEAFF. Here the CDR3 DNA reads TGTGCCAGCAGCCCCGTTGAGGGGGCCGCCGACACTGAAGCTTTCTTT.